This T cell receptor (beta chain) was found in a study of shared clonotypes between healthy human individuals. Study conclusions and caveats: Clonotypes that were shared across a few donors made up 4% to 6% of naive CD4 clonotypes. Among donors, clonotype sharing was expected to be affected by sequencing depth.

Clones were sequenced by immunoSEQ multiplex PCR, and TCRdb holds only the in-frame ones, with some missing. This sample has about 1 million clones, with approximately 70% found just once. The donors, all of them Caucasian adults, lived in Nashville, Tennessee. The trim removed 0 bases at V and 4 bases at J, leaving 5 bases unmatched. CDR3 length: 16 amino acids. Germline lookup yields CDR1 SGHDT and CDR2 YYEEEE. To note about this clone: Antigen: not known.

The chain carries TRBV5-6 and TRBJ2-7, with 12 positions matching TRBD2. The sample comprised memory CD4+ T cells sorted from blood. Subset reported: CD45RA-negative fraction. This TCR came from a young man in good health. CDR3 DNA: TGTGCCAGCAGCTTGGTTCGACTAGCGGGAGTGTACGAGCAGTACTTC. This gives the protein CASSLVRLAGVYEQYF.